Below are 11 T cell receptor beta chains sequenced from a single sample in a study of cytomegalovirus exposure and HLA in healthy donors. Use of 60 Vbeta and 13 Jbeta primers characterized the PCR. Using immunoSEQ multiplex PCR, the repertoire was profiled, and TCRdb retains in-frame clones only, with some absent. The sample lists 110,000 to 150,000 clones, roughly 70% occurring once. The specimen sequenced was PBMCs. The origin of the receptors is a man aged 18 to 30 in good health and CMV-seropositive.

The CDR3 loop reads CASRGFQPQHF. The CDR3 nucleotides read TGTGCCAGCCGGGGGTTTCAGCCCCAGCATTTT. The chain links TRBV6-1 to TRBJ1-5; a possible D gene is TRBD1 (5 bases). The CDR3 is 11 amino acids. Trimming left V 8 bases short and J 6 bases short, with 8 bases between. Germline V gene data show CDR1 as MNHNS and CDR2 as SASEGT.

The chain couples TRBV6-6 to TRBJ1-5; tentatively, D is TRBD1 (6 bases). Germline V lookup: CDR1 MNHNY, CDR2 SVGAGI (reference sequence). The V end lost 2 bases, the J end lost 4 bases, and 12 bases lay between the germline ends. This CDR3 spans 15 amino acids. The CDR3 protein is CASSYPEGTNQPQHF. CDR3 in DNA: TGTGCCAGCAGTTACCCCGAAGGGACAAATCAGCCCCAGCATTTT.

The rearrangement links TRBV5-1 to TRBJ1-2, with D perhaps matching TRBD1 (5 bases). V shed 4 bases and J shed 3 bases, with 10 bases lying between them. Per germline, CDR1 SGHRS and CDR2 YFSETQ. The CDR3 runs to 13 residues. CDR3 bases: TGCGCCAGCAGCGATCCAGGGCACTATGGCTACACCTTC. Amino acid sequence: CASSDPGHYGYTF.

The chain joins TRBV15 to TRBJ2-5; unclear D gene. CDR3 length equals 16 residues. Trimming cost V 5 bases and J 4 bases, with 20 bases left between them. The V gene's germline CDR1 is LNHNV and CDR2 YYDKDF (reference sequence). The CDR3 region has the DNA TGTGCCACCAGCTCCCCTTCCTTGACCCTAGGAGAGACCCAGTACTTC. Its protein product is CATSSPSLTLGETQYF.

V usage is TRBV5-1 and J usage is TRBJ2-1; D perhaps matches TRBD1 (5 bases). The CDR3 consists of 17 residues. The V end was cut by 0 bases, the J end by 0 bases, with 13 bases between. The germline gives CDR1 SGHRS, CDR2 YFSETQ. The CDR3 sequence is CASSLEAGPSSYNEQFF. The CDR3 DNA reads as TGCGCCAGCAGCTTGGAGGCAGGGCCGAGCTCCTACAATGAGCAGTTCTTC.

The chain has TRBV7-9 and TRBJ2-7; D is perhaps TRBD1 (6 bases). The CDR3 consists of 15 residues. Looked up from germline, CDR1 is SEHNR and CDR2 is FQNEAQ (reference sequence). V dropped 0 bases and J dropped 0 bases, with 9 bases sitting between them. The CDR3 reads CASSLAGQTSYEQYF. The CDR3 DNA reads TGTGCCAGCAGCTTAGCCGGACAGACCTCCTACGAGCAGTACTTC. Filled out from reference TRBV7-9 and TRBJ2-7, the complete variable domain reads DTGVSQNPRHKITKRGQNVTFRCDPISEHNRLYWYRQTLGQGPEFLTYFQNEAQLEKSRLLSDRFSAERPKGSFSTLEIQRTEQGDSAMYLCASSLAGQTSYEQYFGPGTRLTVT.

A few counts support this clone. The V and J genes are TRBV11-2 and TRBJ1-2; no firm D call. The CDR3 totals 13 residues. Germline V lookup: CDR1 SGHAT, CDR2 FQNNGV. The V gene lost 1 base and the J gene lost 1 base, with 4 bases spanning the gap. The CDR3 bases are TGTGCCAGCAGCTTAGGTCGTAACTATGGCTACACCTTC. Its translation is CASSLGRNYGYTF.

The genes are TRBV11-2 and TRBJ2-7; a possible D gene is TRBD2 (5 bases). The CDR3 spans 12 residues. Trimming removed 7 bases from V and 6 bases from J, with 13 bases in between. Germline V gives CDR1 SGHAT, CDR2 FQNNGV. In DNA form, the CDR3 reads TGTGCCAGCAAGGGCAGAGGGAGCGAGCAGTACTTC. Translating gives CASKGRGSEQYF.

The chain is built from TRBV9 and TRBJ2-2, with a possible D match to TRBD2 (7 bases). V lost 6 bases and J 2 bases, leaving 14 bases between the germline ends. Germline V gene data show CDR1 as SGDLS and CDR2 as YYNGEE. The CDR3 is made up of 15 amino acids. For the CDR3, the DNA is TGTGCCAGCAATAGGGGGGAGGGAAACACCGGGGAGCTGTTTTTT. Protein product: CASNRGEGNTGELFF.

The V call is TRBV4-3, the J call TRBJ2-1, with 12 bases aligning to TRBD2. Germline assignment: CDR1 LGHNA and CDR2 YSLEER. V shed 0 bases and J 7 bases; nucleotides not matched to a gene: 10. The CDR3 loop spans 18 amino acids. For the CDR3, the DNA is TGCGCCAGCAGCCAAGATTCCCCCCGACTAGCGGGAGCAAATGAGCAGTTCTTC. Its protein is CASSQDSPRLAGANEQFF.

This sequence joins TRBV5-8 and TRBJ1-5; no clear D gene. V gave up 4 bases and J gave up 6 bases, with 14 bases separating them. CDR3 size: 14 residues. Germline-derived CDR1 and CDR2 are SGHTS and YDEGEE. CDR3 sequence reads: CASSPHPEGQPQHF. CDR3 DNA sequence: TGTGCCAGCAGCCCTCACCCGGAGGGTCAGCCCCAGCATTTT.